This T cell receptor beta chain was retrieved from a study of a mutant IDH1 vaccine in newly diagnosed glioma. Trimming left V 8 bases short and J 8 bases short, with 6 bases between. The CDR3 is 9 amino acids. Germline V lookup: CDR1 SNHLY, CDR2 FYNNEI. This clone was seen only a few times. The time point is: baseline, week 1 (first vaccination visit). Treatment described: pre-vaccination baseline after standard-of-care therapy. Sequencing used immunoSEQ multiplex PCR; TCRdb keeps in-frame clones, though not all of them. Of about 34,000 clones in the sample, about four fifths were seen once. This rearrangement joins TRBV2 to TRBJ1-1; D is unresolved. The source material was peripheral blood mononuclear cells (PBMCs), sampled from a glioma patient treated with radiotherapy, temozolomide or both. This clonotype was obtained from a man between 45 and 60 years old with glioma. Some clones in this sample may be carry-over from other donors' samples. The CDR3 sequence is CASGGEAFF. Here the CDR3 DNA reads TGTGCCAGCGGCGGGGAAGCTTTCTTT.